The T cell receptor (beta chain) under discussion was sequenced for a study of OX40 agonist ivuxolimab in advanced cancers. At the level of the study: As their treatment, patients were administered ivuxolimab, an agonistic anti-OX40 (CD134) antibody. Dosing consisted of intravenous ivuxolimab at 0.01 to 10 mg/kg every 2 weeks.

Whole-study results and caveats: Clonal expansion was seen in CD4+ and CD8+ blood T cells by week 6 at 0.1 to 3.0 mg/kg.

Blood sampling took place at baseline, cycle 4 day 1, and cycle 7 day 1. Sequenced by immunoSEQ multiplex PCR; TCRdb stores in-frame clones only, minus some. The table includes about 78,000 clones, roughly nine tenths detected once. The CDR3 is 15 residues long. Germline V CDR1 and CDR2: SEHNR, FQNEAQ (reference sequence). The trim removed 5 bases at V and 2 bases at J, leaving 6 bases unmatched. Concerning this clone itself: Its target is unknown.

The sequence was obtained from an adult with an advanced solid tumor such as melanoma, head and neck, liver or kidney cancer. The V and J genes are TRBV7-9 and TRBJ2-5; 9 positions match TRBD2. The source material was CD4+ or CD8+ T cells sorted from blood, sampled in a trial of the OX40 agonist ivuxolimab. The CDR3 loop is CASSPPGLAQETQYF. The DNA of the CDR3 is TGTGCCAGCAGCCCTCCGGGACTAGCACAAGAGACCCAGTACTTC.